The 13 T cell receptor beta chains in this list originate from one sample, sequenced in a study of cytomegalovirus exposure and HLA in healthy donors. Amplification used 60 Vbeta primers and 13 Jbeta primers. Profiled with immunoSEQ multiplex PCR; TCRdb holds only in-frame clones, not every one. In the table there are 280,000 or so clones, about 90% of which are singletons. The sample comprised PBMCs. The source of these receptors is a woman in her late teens or twenties in good health and CMV-seronegative.

The CDR3 bases are TGTGCCAGTAGCCCCCTGGCGGGGACAGGGGGCAGTTTGGACTATGGCTACACCTTC. It yields the protein CASSPLAGTGGSLDYGYTF. The chain combines TRBV19 with TRBJ1-2; 12 bases align to TRBD1. CDR1 LNHDA and CDR2 SQIVND come from the germline V gene (reference sequence). This CDR3 contains 19 residues. The trim removed 6 bases at V and 3 bases at J, leaving 17 bases unmatched.

A word on this clone: Mismatch with germline at one junction end may stem from a read error. V is TRBV5-6 and J is TRBJ2-1; 8 bases match TRBD2. CDR3 length equals 16 residues. In germline, CDR1 is SGHDT, CDR2 YYEEEE. The DNA of the CDR3 is TGTGCCAGCAGCTCTGTTGGTAGCGGGGAGTACAATGGGCAGTTCTTC. It encodes CASSSVGSGEYNGQFF.

V and J are TRBV27 and TRBJ2-2; 9 positions agree with TRBD1. Trimming removed 2 bases from V and 7 bases from J; junction bases left unmatched: 14. There are 18 residues in the CDR3. Per the germline V gene, CDR1 is MNHEY and CDR2 is SMNVEV (reference sequence). CDR3 region: CASSLGPGTGSKGGELFF. The CDR3 region has the DNA TGTGCCAGCAGTTTAGGCCCCGGGACAGGGAGCAAAGGCGGGGAGCTGTTTTTT.

This clone appeared a few times. The chain is built from TRBV6-6 and TRBJ2-7, with D perhaps TRBD1 (7 bases). Germline V gene lookup returns CDR1 MNHNY and CDR2 SVGAGI (reference sequence). Trimming pared 7 bases from V and 2 bases from J, leaving 15 bases between. CDR3 length: 14 residues. DNA for the CDR3: TGTGCCAGCACTAGGGACAGACTAGCCTACGAGCAGTACTTC. Its protein is CASTRDRLAYEQYF.

V gene TRBV30 combines with J gene TRBJ2-3; TRBD1 is a possible D gene (5 bases). Germline CDR1 GTSNPN, CDR2 SVGIG (reference sequence). V gave up 3 bases and J gave up 6 bases, with 16 bases separating them. This CDR3 region has 14 residues. CDR3: CAWRPKGAVDTQYF. Here the CDR3 DNA reads TGTGCCTGGAGGCCGAAAGGGGCGGTGGATACGCAGTATTTT.

As to this clone: One junction end disagrees with the germline gene, perhaps due to a read error. This sequence joins TRBV7-7 and TRBJ2-5, with a possible D match to TRBD2 (5 bases). There are 14 residues in the CDR3. CDR1 is SSHAT, CDR2 FNYEAQ, per germline (reference sequence). CDR3 region: CASSLGPGQETQYF. The CDR3 DNA is TGTGCTAGCAGCTTGGGCCCGGGGCAAGAGACCCAGTACTTC.

V is TRBV7-3 and J is TRBJ2-2, with 9 bases matching TRBD2. V shed 1 base, J shed 1 base, and the junction held 4 bases outside the gene matches. The germline gives CDR1 SGHTA, CDR2 FQGTGA. The CDR3 loop spans 17 amino acids. In nucleotides, the CDR3 is TGTGCCAGCAGCTTAAAAGCGGGGGGCCTGAACACCGGGGAGCTGTTTTTT. Translation gives CASSLKAGGLNTGELFF.

V is TRBV6-1 and J is TRBJ1-1, with D possibly matching TRBD1 (5 bases). Trimming stripped 2 bases from V and 4 bases from J, with 14 bases between. Germline loops: CDR1 MNHNS, CDR2 SASEGT. This CDR3 is 15 amino acids long. The CDR3 loop reads CASSESGLLSTEAFF. The DNA of the CDR3 is TGTGCCAGCAGTGAATCGGGACTCCTATCCACTGAAGCTTTCTTT.

This clone showed up just a few times. The V gene is TRBV19, the J gene TRBJ1-4; 9 positions agree with TRBD1. Germline-derived CDR1 and CDR2 are LNHDA and SQIVND (reference sequence). The trim removed 6 bases at V and 5 bases at J, leaving 7 bases unmatched. The CDR3 has 15 residues. CDR3 DNA: TGTGCCAGTAGGGAAGCCGGGACAGGGAATGAAAAACTGTTTTTT. Translated, it gives CASREAGTGNEKLFF.

This chain joins TRBV6-4 and TRBJ2-1; D might be TRBD1 (6 bases). Trimming left V 5 bases short and J 0 bases short, with 14 bases between. The CDR3 runs 16 residues. CDR1 and CDR2 (germline): MRHNA, SNTAGT. The CDR3 region is CASSMYEDSSYNEQFF. The CDR3 DNA reads as TGTGCCAGCAGTATGTACGAGGACAGCTCCTACAATGAGCAGTTCTTC.

The J gene is TRBJ2-5, the V gene TRBV11-2, with D perhaps TRBD2 (7 bases). Trimming left V 11 bases short and J 0 bases short, with 19 bases between. CDR3 length: 15 amino acids. Germline loops: CDR1 SGHAT, CDR2 FQNNGV. CDR3 coding DNA: TGTGCCTCCTACGAGGGGGGGCTGTACCAAGAGACCCAGTACTTC. Translating gives CASYEGGLYQETQYF.

This clone showed up just once. The rearrangement links TRBV27 to TRBJ1-5; D not resolved. The CDR3 has 11 residues. V was clipped by 8 bases and J by 3 bases, with 5 bases between them. Germline CDR1 reads MNHEY; CDR2 reads SMNVEV (reference sequence). The CDR3 loop is CASVHNQPQHF. In DNA, the CDR3 is TGTGCCAGCGTACACAATCAGCCCCAGCATTTT.

This chain uses TRBV2 with TRBJ2-7; 7 nucleotides match TRBD1. Trimming cost V 6 bases and J 1 base; bases outside gene matches: 9. The CDR3 runs to 15 residues. Germline values: CDR1 SNHLY, CDR2 FYNNEI. CDR3 in amino acids: CASSLLDRSSYEQYF. CDR3 nucleotides: TGTGCCAGCAGCCTACTGGACAGGTCATCCTACGAGCAGTACTTC.